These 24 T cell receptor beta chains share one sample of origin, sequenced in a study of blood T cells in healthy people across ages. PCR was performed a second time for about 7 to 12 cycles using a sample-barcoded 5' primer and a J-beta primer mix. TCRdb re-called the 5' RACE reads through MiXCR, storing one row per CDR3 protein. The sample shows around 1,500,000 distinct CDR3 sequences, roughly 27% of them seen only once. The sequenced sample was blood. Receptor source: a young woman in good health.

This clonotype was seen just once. The DNA for the CDR3 is TGTGCCAGCAGTACGACAGGGTCACACACCCTTGAAGCTTTCTTT. Translated, it gives CASSTTGSHTLEAFF. This chain connects TRBV6-1 to TRBJ1-1, with 7 positions matching TRBD1. CDR1 is MNHNS and CDR2 is SASEGT in the germline V gene. With V trimmed by 5 bases and J by 7 bases, 13 bases remained unmatched. CDR3 length: 15 amino acids.

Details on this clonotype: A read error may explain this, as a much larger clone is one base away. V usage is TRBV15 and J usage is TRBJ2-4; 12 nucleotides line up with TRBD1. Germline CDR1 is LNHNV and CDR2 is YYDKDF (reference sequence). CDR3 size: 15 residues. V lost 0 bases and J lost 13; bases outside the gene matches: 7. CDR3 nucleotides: TGTGCCACCAGCAGAGATGGGACAGGGGGCAATGAGCAGTACTTC. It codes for CATSRDGTGGNEQYF. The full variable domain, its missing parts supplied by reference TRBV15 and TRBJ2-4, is DAMVIQNPRYQVTQFGKPVTLSCSQTLNHNVMYWYQQKSSQAPKLLFHYYDKDFNNEADTPDNFQSRRPNTSFCFLDIRSPGLGDTAMYLCATSRDGTGGNEQYFGAGTRLSVL.

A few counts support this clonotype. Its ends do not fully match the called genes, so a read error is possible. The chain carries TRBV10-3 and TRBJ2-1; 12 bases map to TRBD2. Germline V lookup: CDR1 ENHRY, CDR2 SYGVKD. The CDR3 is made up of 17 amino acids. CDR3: CATSGSASGGAYDEQFF. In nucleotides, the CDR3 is TGTGCCACCAGTGGTTCAGCTAGCGGGGGGGCCTACGATGAGCAGTTCTTC.

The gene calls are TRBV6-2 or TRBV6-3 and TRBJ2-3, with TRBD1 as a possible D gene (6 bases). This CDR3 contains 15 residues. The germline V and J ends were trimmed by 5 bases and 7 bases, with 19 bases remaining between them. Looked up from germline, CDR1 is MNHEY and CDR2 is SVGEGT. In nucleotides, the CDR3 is TGTGCCAGCAGTCTCGAGGGGGTCCGCTTGTATACGCAGTATTTT. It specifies CASSLEGVRLYTQYF.

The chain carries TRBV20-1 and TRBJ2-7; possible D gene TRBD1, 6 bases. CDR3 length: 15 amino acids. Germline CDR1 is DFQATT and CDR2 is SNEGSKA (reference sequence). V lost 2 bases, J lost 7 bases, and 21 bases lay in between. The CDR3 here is CSARTGQSSDNEQYF. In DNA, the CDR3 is TGCAGTGCTAGAACCGGACAGTCGAGCGACAATGAGCAGTACTTC.

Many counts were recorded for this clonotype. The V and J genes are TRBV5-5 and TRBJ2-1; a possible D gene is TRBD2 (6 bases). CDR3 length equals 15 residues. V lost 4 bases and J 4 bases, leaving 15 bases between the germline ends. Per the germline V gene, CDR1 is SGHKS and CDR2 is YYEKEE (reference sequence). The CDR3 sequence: CASSVSPEGYNEQFF. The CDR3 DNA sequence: TGTGCCAGCAGCGTTAGCCCGGAGGGGTACAATGAGCAGTTCTTC.

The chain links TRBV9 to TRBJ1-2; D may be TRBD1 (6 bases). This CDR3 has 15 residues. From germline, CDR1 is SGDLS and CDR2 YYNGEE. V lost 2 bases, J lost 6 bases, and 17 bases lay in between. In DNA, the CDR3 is TGTGCCAGCAGCGTCTTACCAGGGGCCAGGAATGGCTACACCTTC. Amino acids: CASSVLPGARNGYTF. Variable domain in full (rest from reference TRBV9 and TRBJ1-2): DSGVTQTPKHLITATGQRVTLRCSPRSGDLSVYWYQQSLDQGLQFLIQYYNGEERAKGNILERFSAQQFPDLHSELNLSSLELGDSALYFCASSVLPGARNGYTFGSGTRLTVV.

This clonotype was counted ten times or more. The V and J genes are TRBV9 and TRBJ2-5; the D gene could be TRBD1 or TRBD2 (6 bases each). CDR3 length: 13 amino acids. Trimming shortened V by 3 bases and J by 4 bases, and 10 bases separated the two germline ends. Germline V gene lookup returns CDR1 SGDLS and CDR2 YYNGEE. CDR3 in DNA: TGTGCCAGCAGCGGGGGGGCTCGAGAGACCCAGTACTTC. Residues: CASSGGARETQYF.

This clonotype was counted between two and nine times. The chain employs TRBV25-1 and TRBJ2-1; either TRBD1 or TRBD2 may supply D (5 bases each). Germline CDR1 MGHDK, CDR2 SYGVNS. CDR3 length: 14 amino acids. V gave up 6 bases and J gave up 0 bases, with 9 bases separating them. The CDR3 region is CASRDGTSYNEQFF. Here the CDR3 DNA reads TGTGCCAGCAGGGACGGGACCTCCTACAATGAGCAGTTCTTC.

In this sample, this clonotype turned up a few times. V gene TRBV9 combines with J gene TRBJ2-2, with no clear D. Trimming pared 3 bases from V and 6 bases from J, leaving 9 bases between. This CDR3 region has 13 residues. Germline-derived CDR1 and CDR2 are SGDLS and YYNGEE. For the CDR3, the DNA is TGTGCCAGCAGCGGAACTGCGGCCGGGGAGCTGTTTTTT. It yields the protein CASSGTAAGELFF.

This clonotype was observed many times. This chain's CDR3 is CASSITPGQTTDTQYF. The CDR3 DNA reads TGTGCCAGCAGCATAACCCCGGGACAGACCACAGATACGCAGTATTTT. The chain employs TRBV9 and TRBJ2-3; 7 bases map to TRBD1. With 4 bases clipped from V and 2 bases from J, the junction kept 10 bases outside the gene matches. The CDR3 totals 16 residues. Germline CDR1 reads SGDLS; CDR2 reads YYNGEE.

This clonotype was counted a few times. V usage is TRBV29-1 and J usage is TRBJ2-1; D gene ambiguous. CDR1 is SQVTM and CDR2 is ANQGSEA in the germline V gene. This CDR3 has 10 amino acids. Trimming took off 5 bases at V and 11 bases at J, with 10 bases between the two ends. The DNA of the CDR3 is TGCAGCGTTTCCGACCATCAGCAGTTCTTC. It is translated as CSVSDHQQFF.

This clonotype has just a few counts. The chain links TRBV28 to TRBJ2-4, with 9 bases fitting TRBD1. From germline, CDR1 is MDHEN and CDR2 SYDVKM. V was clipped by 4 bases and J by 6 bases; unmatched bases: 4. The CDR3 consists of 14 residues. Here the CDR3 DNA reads TGTGCCAGCAGTTCGGGACAGGGAGGAAACATTCAGTACTTC. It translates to CASSSGQGGNIQYF.

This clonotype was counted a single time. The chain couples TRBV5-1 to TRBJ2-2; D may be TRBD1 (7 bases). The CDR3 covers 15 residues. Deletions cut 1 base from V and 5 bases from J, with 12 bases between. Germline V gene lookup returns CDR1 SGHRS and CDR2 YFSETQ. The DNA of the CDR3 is TGCGCCAGCAGCTTGCCAGGGGGGAGTACCGGGGAGCTGTTTTTT. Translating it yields CASSLPGGSTGELFF.

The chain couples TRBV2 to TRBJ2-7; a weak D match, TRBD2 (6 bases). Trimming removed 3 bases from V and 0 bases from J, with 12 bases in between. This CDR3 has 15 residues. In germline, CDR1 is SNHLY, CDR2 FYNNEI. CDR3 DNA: TGTGCCAGCAGTGATCCCCACGGGAGCTCCTACGAGCAGTACTTC. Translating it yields CASSDPHGSSYEQYF.

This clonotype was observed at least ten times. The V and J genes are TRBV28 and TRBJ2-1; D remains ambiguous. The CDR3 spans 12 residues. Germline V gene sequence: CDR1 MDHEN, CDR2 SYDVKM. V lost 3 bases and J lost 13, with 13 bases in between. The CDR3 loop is CASSLEQQTQFF. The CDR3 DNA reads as TGTGCCAGCAGTTTGGAACAGCAGACCCAGTTCTTC.

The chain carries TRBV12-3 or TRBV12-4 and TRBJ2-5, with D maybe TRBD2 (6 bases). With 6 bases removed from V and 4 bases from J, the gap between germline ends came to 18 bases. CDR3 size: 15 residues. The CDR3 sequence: CASSLTFGGRETQYF. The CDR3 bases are TGTGCCAGCAGCCTAACCTTTGGAGGGCGAGAGACCCAGTACTTC.

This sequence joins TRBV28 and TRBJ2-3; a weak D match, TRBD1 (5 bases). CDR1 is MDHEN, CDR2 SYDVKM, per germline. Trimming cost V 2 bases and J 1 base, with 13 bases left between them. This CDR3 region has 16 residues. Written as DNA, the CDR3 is TGTGCCAGCAGTTTAAGGGGCAGTAAAGGCACAGATACGCAGTATTTT. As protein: CASSLRGSKGTDTQYF.

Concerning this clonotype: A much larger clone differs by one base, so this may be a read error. CDR3 region: CASSTGGTGANVRTF. CDR3 DNA: TGTGCCAGCAGCACAGGGGGTACCGGGGCCAACGTCCGGACTTTC. J is TRBJ2-6 and V is TRBV13; 8 bases fit TRBD1. CDR1 and CDR2 from the germline V gene are PRHDT and FYEKMQ (reference sequence). CDR3 length equals 15 residues.

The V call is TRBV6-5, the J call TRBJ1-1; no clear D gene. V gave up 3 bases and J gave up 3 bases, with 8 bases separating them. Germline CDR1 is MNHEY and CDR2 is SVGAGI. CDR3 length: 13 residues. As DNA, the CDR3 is TGTGCCAGCAGTTATGGTGGGGACACTGAAGCTTTCTTT. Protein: CASSYGGDTEAFF.

CDR3 region: CASSTPDRSGDTQYF. The CDR3 DNA is TGTGCCAGCAGTACCCCGGACAGGTCAGGCGATACGCAGTATTTT. The chain is built from TRBV12-3 or TRBV12-4 and TRBJ2-3; 7 nucleotides agree with TRBD1. V was pared by 5 bases and J by 6 bases, with 11 bases of the junction left unmatched. There are 15 residues in the CDR3.

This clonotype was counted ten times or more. For the CDR3, the DNA is TGTGCCAGCAGCTCCCCAAGACAGCGGAGCGTGCGGTTCTTC. Translated: CASSSPRQRSVRFF. The chain has TRBV11-2 and TRBJ2-1; D tentatively reads TRBD1 or TRBD2 (5 bases each). Germline lookup yields CDR1 SGHAT and CDR2 FQNNGV. CDR3 length: 14 amino acids. The V and J ends lost 4 bases and 15 bases respectively, with 22 bases between them.

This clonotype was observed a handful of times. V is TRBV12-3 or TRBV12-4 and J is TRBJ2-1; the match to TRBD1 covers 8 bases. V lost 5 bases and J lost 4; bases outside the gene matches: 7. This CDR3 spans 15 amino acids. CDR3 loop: CASSLQGGPYNEQFF. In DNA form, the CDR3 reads TGTGCCAGCAGTCTACAGGGGGGTCCGTACAATGAGCAGTTCTTC.

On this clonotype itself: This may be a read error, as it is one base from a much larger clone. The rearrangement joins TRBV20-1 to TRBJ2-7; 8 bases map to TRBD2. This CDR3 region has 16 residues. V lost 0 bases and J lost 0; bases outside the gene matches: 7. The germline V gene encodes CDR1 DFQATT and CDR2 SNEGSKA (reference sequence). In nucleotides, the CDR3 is TGCAGTGCTAGAGACTCAGCGGGAGTTGGCTCCTACGAGCAGTACTTC. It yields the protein CSARDSAGVGSYEQYF.